This record covers a single T cell receptor beta chain. This sample was included in a study of monozygotic twins with inflammatory bowel disease. This CDR3 region has 13 residues. Germline V gene data show CDR1 as SGHRS and CDR2 as YFSETQ. Each CDR3 protein gets one entry in TCRdb, which reprocessed the 5' RACE reads and gives no DNA. The listing contains 210,000 or so distinct CDR3 sequences. The chain has TRBV5-1 and TRBJ2-7; TCRdb lists TRBD1, though no DNA is available to test this call. The TCR was taken from a human donor with ulcerative colitis or Crohn's disease, or a healthy co-twin of an affected twin (not recorded which). The sequenced sample consisted of blood. The CDR3: CASNRDNSYEQYF.